The 21 T cell receptor beta chains below all came from one sample that was sequenced in a study of Graves' ophthalmopathy and Graves' hyperthyroidism. Amplification of the TCR beta CDR3 regions used RNA transcripts (as template). Investigators did first-round RT-PCR with HTBI primers, then second-round multiplex PCR. One entry per CDR3 protein results from TCRdb running MiXCR on the multiplex PCR reads. Of more than 1,000,000 distinct CDR3 sequences listed, about 40% are singletons. Specimen: peripheral blood or thyroid tissue (not recorded which). The receptors were gathered from an adult man with Graves' hyperthyroidism.

In this sample, this clonotype turned up many times. The chain employs TRBV20-1 and TRBJ2-7, with TRBD2 identical over 8 bases. CDR1 is DFQATT, CDR2 SNEGSKA, per germline (reference sequence). The CDR3 extends over 14 amino acids. Trimming took 5 bases from V and 5 from J; bases not matched to a gene: 11. The CDR3 bases are TGCAGTGCTCCTTCGAGCGGGAGTAGGGACGAGCAGTACTTC. Encoded protein: CSAPSSGSRDEQYF.

This chain connects TRBV7-9 to TRBJ1-4; D might be TRBD1 (6 bases). Trimming stripped 4 bases from V and 7 bases from J, with 13 bases between. The germline V gene encodes CDR1 SEHNR and CDR2 FQNEAQ (reference sequence). The CDR3 is made up of 14 amino acids. CDR3 residues: CASSYQGSGEKLFF. In nucleotides, the CDR3 is TGTGCCAGCAGCTACCAGGGGTCTGGTGAAAAACTGTTTTTT.

This clonotype was counted at least ten times. The rearrangement links TRBV7-9 to TRBJ1-4; 9 nucleotides match TRBD1. Losses at the gene ends were 5 bases for V and 7 bases for J; bases not matched to a gene: 2. The CDR3 sequence is 13 residues long. Germline loops: CDR1 SEHNR, CDR2 FQNEAQ (reference sequence). In DNA form, the CDR3 reads TGTGCCAGCAGCACGGACAGGGGTGAAAAACTGTTTTTT. This encodes CASSTDRGEKLFF.

In this sample, this clonotype turned up once. This rearrangement joins TRBV9 to TRBJ1-5; D is undetermined. Trimming removed 5 bases from V and 4 bases from J, with 16 bases in between. CDR1 is SGDLS, CDR2 YYNGEE, per germline. The CDR3 runs 15 residues. This CDR3 is CASSFDGLNNQPQHF. DNA for the CDR3: TGTGCCAGCAGTTTTGACGGCCTCAATAATCAGCCCCAGCATTTT.

The V call is TRBV28, the J call TRBJ2-7; D possibly corresponds to TRBD2 (5 bases). Trimming took off 1 base at V and 9 bases at J, with 10 bases between the two ends. This CDR3 is 12 amino acids long. Germline V CDR1 and CDR2: MDHEN, SYDVKM. The CDR3 is CASSLSGGGQYF. The CDR3 DNA reads TGTGCCAGCAGTTTATCTGGTGGAGGGCAGTACTTC.

The chain has TRBV25-1 and TRBJ2-5, with D uncertain. Germline CDR1 and CDR2: MGHDK and SYGVNS. Trimming stripped 6 bases from V and 5 bases from J, with 13 bases between. The CDR3 length is 13 residues. CDR3 DNA sequence: TGTGCCAGCAGCCAAACGCGCCCTGAGACCCAGTACTTC. Its protein product is CASSQTRPETQYF. The full variable domain, completed using reference TRBV25-1 and TRBJ2-5, is EADIYQTPRYLVIGTGKKITLECSQTMGHDKMYWYQQDPGMELHLIHYSYGVNSTEKGDLSSESTVSRIRTEHFPLTLESARPSHTSQYLCASSQTRPETQYFGPGTRLLVL.

This chain uses TRBV12-3 or TRBV12-4 with TRBJ2-7, with D unresolved. V dropped 3 bases and J dropped 4 bases, with 10 bases sitting between them. This CDR3 spans 13 amino acids. CDR3: CASSFEQLYEQYF. In DNA, the CDR3 is TGTGCCAGCAGTTTCGAGCAGCTATACGAGCAGTACTTC.

For the CDR3, the DNA is TGTGCCAGCAGCTTCGAGGGGAACTACAACGCCTACGAGCAGTACTTC. Protein product: CASSFEGNYNAYEQYF. This chain uses TRBV5-5 with TRBJ2-7; D is perhaps TRBD1 or TRBD2 (5 bases each). This CDR3 comprises 16 residues. Trimming took off 2 bases at V and 2 bases at J, with 17 bases between the two ends. Germline lookup yields CDR1 SGHKS and CDR2 YYEKEE (reference sequence).

This chain links TRBV4-2 with TRBJ1-2; TRBD1 agrees at 8 bases. There are 16 residues in the CDR3. The germline CDR1 and CDR2 sequences are LGHNA and YNFKEQ. Losses at the gene ends were 1 base for V and 5 bases for J; bases not matched to a gene: 9. CDR3 loop: CASSQGTGGREYGYTF. In DNA, the CDR3 is TGTGCCAGCAGCCAAGGTACAGGGGGGCGCGAATATGGCTACACCTTC.

The V gene is TRBV12-3 or TRBV12-4, the J gene TRBJ2-7; D is unclear. The CDR3 has 16 amino acids. The ends were cut back, 6 bases at V and 5 bases at J, with 23 bases in the middle. CDR3 sequence reads: CASSYPRATLKDEQYF. DNA of the CDR3: TGTGCCAGCAGCTACCCTCGGGCAACCCTAAAGGACGAGCAGTACTTC.

In this sample, this clonotype turned up a few times. The chain uses TRBV30 and TRBJ2-2; D ambiguous. The length of the CDR3 is 14 residues. From germline, CDR1 is GTSNPN and CDR2 SVGIG (reference sequence). With 0 bases removed from V and 1 base from J, the gap between germline ends came to 6 bases. As DNA, the CDR3 is TGTGCCTGGAGTGTCTCCTTGAACACCGGGGAGCTGTTTTTT. It translates to CAWSVSLNTGELFF.

V usage is TRBV9 and J usage is TRBJ2-6; D may be TRBD1 (6 bases). V lost 0 bases to trimming and J lost 0 bases, with 16 bases between them. This CDR3 region has 19 residues. Germline loops: CDR1 SGDLS, CDR2 YYNGEE. The CDR3 loop is CASSVEGDKRDSGANVLTF. CDR3 in DNA: TGTGCCAGCAGCGTAGAGGGGGATAAAAGAGACTCTGGGGCCAACGTCCTGACTTTC.

V and J are TRBV7-9 and TRBJ2-5; 11 nucleotides align to TRBD2. Germline V gives CDR1 SEHNR, CDR2 FQNEAQ (reference sequence). The V and J ends lost 5 bases and 5 bases, in that order; junction bases with no gene match: 10. The CDR3 extends over 16 amino acids. In DNA, the CDR3 is TGTGCCAGCAGCCCAGTAGCGGGGGGGCCTTTTGAGACCCAGTACTTC. This gives the protein CASSPVAGGPFETQYF.

Comments on this clonotype: Since a much larger clone is just one base distant, this may be a read error. The chain combines TRBV29-1 with TRBJ1-2; D may be TRBD1 (5 bases). The CDR3 contains 11 residues. Germline V gene sequence: CDR1 SQVTM, CDR2 ANQGSEA. The CDR3 loop reads CSALRDGGYAF. The CDR3 DNA reads as TGCAGCGCTCTCCGGGACGGAGGCTACGCCTTC.

CDR3 bases: TGCAGTGCTCCCGGGAGAGCGGGCTACACCTTC. Translating gives CSAPGRAGYTF. This sequence joins TRBV20-1 and TRBJ1-2; D remains unclear. CDR3 size: 11 residues. Germline lookup yields CDR1 DFQATT and CDR2 SNEGSKA (reference sequence). Trimming stripped 5 bases from V and 8 bases from J, with 12 bases between.

This chain joins TRBV20-1 and TRBJ1-2, with D perhaps matching TRBD1 (5 bases). Germline V gives CDR1 DFQATT, CDR2 SNEGSKA (reference sequence). This CDR3 has 12 amino acids. V lost 0 bases, J lost 8 bases, and 10 bases lay in between. CDR3 coding DNA: TGCAGTGCTAGAGATGGGGCCGGCGGCTACACCTTC. It is translated as CSARDGAGGYTF.

The rearrangement uses TRBV6-5 and TRBJ1-3; 7 nucleotides line up with TRBD1. Germline V gene lookup returns CDR1 MNHEY and CDR2 SVGAGI. After removal of 1 base from V and 0 bases from J, the junction contained 6 bases not matched to a gene. The CDR3 contains 17 residues. The CDR3 here is CASSYLPGQSSGNTIYF. CDR3 coding DNA: TGTGCCAGCAGTTACTTACCGGGACAGAGCTCTGGAAACACCATATATTTT.

This clonotype was observed at least ten times. This rearrangement joins TRBV20-1 to TRBJ1-2; D is perhaps TRBD1 (5 bases). There are 16 residues in the CDR3. Germline lookup yields CDR1 DFQATT and CDR2 SNEGSKA (reference sequence). The V end lost 0 bases, the J end lost 4 bases, and 18 bases lay between the germline ends. The CDR3 DNA sequence: TGCAGTGCTAGAGATCAGGACACCACCTGGGGCTATGGCTACACCTTC. Translating gives CSARDQDTTWGYGYTF.

The chain is built from TRBV9 and TRBJ1-1, with D perhaps matching TRBD1 (5 bases). Germline CDR1 SGDLS, CDR2 YYNGEE. V was trimmed by 3 bases and J by 6 bases, leaving 12 bases between them. This CDR3 has 13 amino acids. CDR3: CASSAEQASEAFF. CDR3 sequence (DNA): TGTGCCAGCAGCGCGGAACAGGCTTCTGAAGCTTTCTTT.

V gene TRBV7-7 combines with J gene TRBJ1-2; D is ambiguous. The CDR3 is made up of 13 amino acids. V was clipped by 5 bases and J by 4 bases, with 11 bases between them. Germline-derived CDR1 and CDR2 are SSHAT and FNYEAQ (reference sequence). CDR3 sequence reads: CASSTGPVYGYTF. The CDR3 DNA is TGTGCCAGCAGCACCGGGCCTGTCTATGGCTACACCTTC. The full variable domain, completed using reference TRBV7-7 and TRBJ1-2, is GAGVSQSPRYKVTKRGQDVTLRCDPISSHATLYWYQQALGQGPEFLTYFNYEAQPDKSGLPSDRFSAERPEGSISTLTIQRTEQRDSAMYRCASSTGPVYGYTFGSGTRLTVV.

There are many counts of this clonotype. V is TRBV7-8 and J is TRBJ1-4; no firm D call. CDR1 is SGHVS and CDR2 is FQNEAQ in the germline V gene. This CDR3 region has 13 residues. The V gene lost 3 bases and the J gene lost 8 bases, with 10 bases spanning the gap. In DNA form, the CDR3 reads TGTGCCAGCAGCTTTAGCGCCAGGGAAAAACTGTTTTTT. It specifies CASSFSAREKLFF.